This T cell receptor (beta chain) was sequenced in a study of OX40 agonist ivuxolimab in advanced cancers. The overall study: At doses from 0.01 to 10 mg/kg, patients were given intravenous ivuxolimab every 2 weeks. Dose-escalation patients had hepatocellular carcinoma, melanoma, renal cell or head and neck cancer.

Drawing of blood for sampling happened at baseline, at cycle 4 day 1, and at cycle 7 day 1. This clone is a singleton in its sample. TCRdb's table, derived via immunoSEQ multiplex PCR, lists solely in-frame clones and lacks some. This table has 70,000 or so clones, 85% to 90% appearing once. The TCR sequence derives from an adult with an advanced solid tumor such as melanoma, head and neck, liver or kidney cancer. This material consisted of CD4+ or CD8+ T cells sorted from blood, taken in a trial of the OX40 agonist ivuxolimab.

CDR3 coding DNA: TGTGCCAGCAAGAAGGCCAATCAGCCCCAGCATTTT. Amino acids: CASKKANQPQHF. The rearrangement uses TRBV2 and TRBJ1-5; D call uncertain. V dropped 7 bases and J dropped 3 bases, with 7 bases sitting between them. CDR1 SNHLY and CDR2 FYNNEI come from the germline V gene. The CDR3 spans 12 residues.